This TCR beta chain was obtained from a study of lymphopenia after photon versus proton radiotherapy. Broader study findings: Only patients who died were analyzed for survival; proton advantage is unproven. Relative stability marked proton patients; photon patients lost diversity and naive cells.

Germline CDR1 is SGHTA and CDR2 is FQGNSA. J gave up 4 bases and V 6 bases, and 7 bases lay outside the gene matches. CDR3 length equals 15 residues. Method: immunoSEQ multiplex PCR; TCRdb's copy keeps in-frame clones and lacks some. The data hold 25,000 to 30,000 clones, with roughly 87% observed a single time. On this clone itself: The target antigen is unknown.

The specimen was peripheral blood, collected from a patient treated with proton-based radiotherapy. The clonotype originates from a woman aged 55-70 years with cholangiocarcinoma. Some clones in this sample may be carry-over from other donors' samples. This chain joins TRBV7-2 and TRBJ2-7; 12 bases are a match to TRBD2. CDR3 protein: CASRLGLAGPYEQYF. Here the CDR3 DNA reads TGTGCCAGCAGACTTGGACTAGCGGGACCTTACGAGCAGTACTTC. The variable domain in full, completed from reference TRBV7-2 and TRBJ2-7, reads GAGVSQSPSNKVTEKGKDVELRCDPISGHTALYWYRQSLGQGLEFLIYFQGNSAPDKSGLPSDRFSAERTGGSVSTLTIQRTQQEDSAVYLCASRLGLAGPYEQYFGPGTRLTVT.